Included here is one T cell receptor (beta chain) sequence, with context. What it binds is not known. The data are from a study of OX40 agonist ivuxolimab in advanced cancers. Study details: It was ivuxolimab, an agonistic anti-OX40 (CD134) antibody, that patients were treated with.

Study results and caveats: Relative to CD4+, CD8+ T cells held more expanded clones on average.

CDR3 length: 13 residues. Germline CDR1 is MNHNS and CDR2 is SASEGT. The V and J ends lost 1 base and 6 bases, in that order; junction bases with no gene match: 0. Method: immunoSEQ multiplex PCR; TCRdb's copy keeps in-frame clones and lacks some. In the table there are more than 45,000 clones, around 84% of which are singletons. Sequences were derived from CD4+ or CD8+ T cells sorted from blood, sampled in a trial of the OX40 agonist ivuxolimab. This chain connects TRBV6-1 to TRBJ2-1; 7 bases fit TRBD2. This receptor was identified in an adult with an advanced solid tumor such as melanoma, head and neck, liver or kidney cancer. The CDR3 nucleotides are TGTGCCAGCAGTGAAGGGACTAGCAATGAGCAGTTCTTC. Encoded protein: CASSEGTSNEQFF.